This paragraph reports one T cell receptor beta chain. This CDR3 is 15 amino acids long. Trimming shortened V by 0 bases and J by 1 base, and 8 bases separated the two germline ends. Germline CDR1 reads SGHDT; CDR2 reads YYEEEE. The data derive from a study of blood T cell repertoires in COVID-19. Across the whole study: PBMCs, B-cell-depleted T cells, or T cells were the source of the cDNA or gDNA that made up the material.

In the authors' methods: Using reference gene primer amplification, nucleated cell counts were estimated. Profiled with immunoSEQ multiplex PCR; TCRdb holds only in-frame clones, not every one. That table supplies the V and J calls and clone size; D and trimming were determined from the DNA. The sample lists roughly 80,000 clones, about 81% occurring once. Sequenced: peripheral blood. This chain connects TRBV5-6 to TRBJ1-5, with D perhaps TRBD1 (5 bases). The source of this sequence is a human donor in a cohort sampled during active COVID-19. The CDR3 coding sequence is TGTGCCAGCAGCTTGGACCGGGGGAGCAATCAGCCCCAGCATTTT. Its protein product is CASSLDRGSNQPQHF.